The T cell receptor (beta chain) under discussion was sequenced for a study of cytomegalovirus exposure and HLA in healthy donors. Per germline, CDR1 LNHDA and CDR2 SQIVND (reference sequence). The V end lost 8 bases, the J end lost 0 bases, and 26 bases lay between the germline ends. The length of the CDR3 is 19 residues. With respect to this clone: The target antigen is unknown.

In the PCR, 60 Vbeta and 13 Jbeta primers were used. Using immunoSEQ multiplex PCR, the repertoire was profiled, and TCRdb retains in-frame clones only, with some absent. Of approximately 100,000 clones listed, approximately 85% are singletons. Study findings and constraints: Reportedly, a later analysis found an Asian-associated ancestry cluster had fewer N-insertions than the roughly 700-donor mean.

This chain uses TRBV19 with TRBJ2-4; tentative D call: TRBD1 (5 bases). Sequenced material: PBMCs. The TCR was taken from a man aged 50-59 years in good health and CMV-seronegative. CDR3: CASPRRGRERYLAKNIQYF. As DNA, the CDR3 is TGTGCCAGTCCAAGAAGGGGCAGAGAGAGGTACCTAGCCAAAAACATTCAGTACTTC.